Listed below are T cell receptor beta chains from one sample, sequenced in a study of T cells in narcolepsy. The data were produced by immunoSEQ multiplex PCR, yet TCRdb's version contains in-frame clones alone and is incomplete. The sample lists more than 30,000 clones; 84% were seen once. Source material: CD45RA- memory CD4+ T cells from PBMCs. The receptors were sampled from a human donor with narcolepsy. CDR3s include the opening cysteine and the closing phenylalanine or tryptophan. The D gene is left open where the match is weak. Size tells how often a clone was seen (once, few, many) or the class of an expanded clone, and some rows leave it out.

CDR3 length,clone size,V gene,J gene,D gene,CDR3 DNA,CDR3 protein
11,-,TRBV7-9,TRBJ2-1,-,TGTGCCAGCAGCTTACTCCATGAGCAGTTCTTC,CASSLLHEQFF
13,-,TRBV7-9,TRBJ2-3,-,TGTGCCAGCAGCCCCGAGGTACGGGGTACGCAGTATTTT,CASSPEVRGTQYF
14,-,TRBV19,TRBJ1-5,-,TGTGCCAGTAGTCAGGAAGAGGCGAATCAGCCCCAGCATTTT,CASSQEEANQPQHF
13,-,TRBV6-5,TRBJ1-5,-,TGTGCCAGCAGCGGCGGTAGGGTGCAGCCCCAGCATTTT,CASSGGRVQPQHF
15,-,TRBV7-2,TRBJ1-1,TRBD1,TGTGCCAGCAGCTTCGGACAGGTTCAGACTACTGAAGCTTTCTTT,CASSFGQVQTTEAFF
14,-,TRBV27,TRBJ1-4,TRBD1,TGTGCCAGCAGGCTACAGGGGGCTGGGGAAAAACTGTTTTTT,CASRLQGAGEKLFF
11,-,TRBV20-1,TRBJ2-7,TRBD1,TGCAGTGCCGACAGGGGCCACGAGCAGTACTTC,CSADRGHEQYF
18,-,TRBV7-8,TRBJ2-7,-,TGTGCCAGCAGCTTAGTAGTCCCCTCGGCCAGAAGCTCCTACGAGCAGTACTTC,CASSLVVPSARSSYEQYF
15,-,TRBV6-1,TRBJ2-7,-,TGTGCCAGCAACATGCGCGGCAGCTCCTCCTACGAGCAGTACTTC,CASNMRGSSSYEQYF
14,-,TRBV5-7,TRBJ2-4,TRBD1,TGTGCCAGCAGCTTGGGACAGGGGAAACACATTCAGTACTTC,CASSLGQGKHIQYF
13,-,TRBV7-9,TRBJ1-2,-,TGTGCCGGGATCACTGGGCAGGAAGATGGCTACACCTTC,CAGITGQEDGYTF
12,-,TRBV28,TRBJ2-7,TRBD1,TGTGCCAGCAGTTTATTACAGGGGCAGCAGTACTTC,CASSLLQGQQYF
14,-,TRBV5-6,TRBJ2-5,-,TGTGCCAGCAGCTTTTGGGGTCTCCGAGAGACCCAGTACTTC,CASSFWGLRETQYF
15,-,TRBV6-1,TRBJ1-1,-,TGTGCCGGCCAAGGGGTAGGGGGAGTGTACACTGAAGCTTTCTTT,CAGQGVGGVYTEAFF
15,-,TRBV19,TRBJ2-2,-,TGTGCCAGTAGTAACGGGGCCCTGAACACCGGGGAGCTGTTTTTT,CASSNGALNTGELFF
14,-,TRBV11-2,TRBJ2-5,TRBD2,TGTGCCAGCAGCCCCCTGGGGGGGGGAGAGACCCAGTACTTC,CASSPLGGGETQYF
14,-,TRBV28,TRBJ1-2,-,TGTGCCAGCAGTTTAAACTGGGGCGGGTATGGCTACACCTTC,CASSLNWGGYGYTF
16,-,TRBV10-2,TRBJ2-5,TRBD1,TGCGCCAGCGGGGCTTATGGAGGACAGGGGCAAGAGACCCAGTACTTC,CASGAYGGQGQETQYF
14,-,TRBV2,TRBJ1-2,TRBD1,TGTGCCAGCAGTGGGTTGGGACAGCCTATGGGCTACACCTTC,CASSGLGQPMGYTF
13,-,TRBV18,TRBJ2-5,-,TGTGCCAGCTCACCGACAGCGAAAGAGACCCAGTACTTC,CASSPTAKETQYF
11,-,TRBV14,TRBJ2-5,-,TGTGCCAGCAGCCAAGTGGCGACCCAGTACTTC,CASSQVATQYF
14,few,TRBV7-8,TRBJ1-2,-,TGTGCCAGCAGCTTAGAAGGGACGGAAAGGAGCTACACCTTC,CASSLEGTERSYTF
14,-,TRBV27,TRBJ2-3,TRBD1,TGTGCCAGCAGTGACAGGGGTCGCACAGATACGCAGTATTTT,CASSDRGRTDTQYF
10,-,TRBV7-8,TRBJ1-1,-,TGTGCCAGCAGCTTAGAAGGCGCTTTCTTT,CASSLEGAFF
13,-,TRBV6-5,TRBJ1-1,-,TGTGCCAGCAGTTTAAAACGGGTCACTGAAGCTTTCTTT,CASSLKRVTEAFF
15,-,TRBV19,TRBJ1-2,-,TGTGCCAGTAGTCGGGCAGTGTCAGCTAACTATGGCTACACCTTC,CASSRAVSANYGYTF
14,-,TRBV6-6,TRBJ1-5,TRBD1,TGTGCCAGCAGTCCCCAGGGGGAGGGCCAGCCCCAGCATTTT,CASSPQGEGQPQHF
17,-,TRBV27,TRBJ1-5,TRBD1,TGTGCCAGCAGTTTATTAGCCCCAAGGGACAGTAATCAGCCCCAGCATTTT,CASSLLAPRDSNQPQHF
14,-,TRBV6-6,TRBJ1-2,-,TGTGCCAGCAGTTTACCGGGGGGCACTAGGGGCTACACCTTC,CASSLPGGTRGYTF
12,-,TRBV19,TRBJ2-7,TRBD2,TGTGCCAGTAGTATGGGACTATACGAGCAGTACTTC,CASSMGLYEQYF
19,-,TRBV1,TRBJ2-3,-,TGCACCAGCAGCCAAGATCCCTGGTCTAGCGGGGGCCTGGGAAATACGCAGTATTTT,CTSSQDPWSSGGLGNTQYF
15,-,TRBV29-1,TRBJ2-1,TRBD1,TGCAGCGTTGATCCCGGGACAGGGTTCTACAATGAGCAGTTCTTC,CSVDPGTGFYNEQFF
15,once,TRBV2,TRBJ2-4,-,TGTGCCAGCAGTGAGGGGGGGCGGGCCAAAAACATTCAGTACTTC,CASSEGGRAKNIQYF
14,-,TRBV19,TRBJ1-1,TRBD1,TGTGCCAGTAGGGACAGGGGCCCTAACACTGAAGCTTTCTTT,CASRDRGPNTEAFF
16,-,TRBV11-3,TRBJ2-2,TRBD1,TGTGCCAGCAGCCCGGGACAGGGGGAGGGCACCGGGGAGCTGTTTTTT,CASSPGQGEGTGELFF
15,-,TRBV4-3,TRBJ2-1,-,TGCGCCAGCAGCCAGGAGGGACATCAATACAATGAGCAGTTCTTC,CASSQEGHQYNEQFF
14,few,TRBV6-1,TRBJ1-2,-,TGTGCCAGCAAAGGAGACGGAGCTAACTATGGCTACACCTTC,CASKGDGANYGYTF
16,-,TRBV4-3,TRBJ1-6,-,TGCGCCAGCAGCCAAGAAATAGGGACACAGAATTCACCCCTCCACTTT,CASSQEIGTQNSPLHF
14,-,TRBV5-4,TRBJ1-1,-,TGTGCCAGCAGCTTCCCTACAGTGAACACTGAAGCTTTCTTT,CASSFPTVNTEAFF
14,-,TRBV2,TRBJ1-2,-,TGTGCCAGCAGTGAAGGACGGCCTAACTATGGCTACACCTTC,CASSEGRPNYGYTF
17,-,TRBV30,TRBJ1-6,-,TGTGCCTGGAGTGTGGCAGGCGCGAGCTCCTATAATTCACCCCTCCACTTT,CAWSVAGASSYNSPLHF
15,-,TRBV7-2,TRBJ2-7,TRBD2,TGTGCCAGCAGCTTTCGGAGCGGGGGGGCGAGCGAGCAGTACTTC,CASSFRSGGASEQYF
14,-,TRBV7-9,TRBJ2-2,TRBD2,TGTGCCAGCAGCTTAGAGCGGGAAGGCGGGGAGCTGTTTTTT,CASSLEREGGELFF
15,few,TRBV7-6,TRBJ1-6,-,TGTGCCAGCAGCTTAGCGAGCCAGGGGTTTACACCCCTCCACTTT,CASSLASQGFTPLHF
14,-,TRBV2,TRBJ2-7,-,TGTGCCAGCAGTGAACAGGGGCCTTCCTACGAGCAGTACTTC,CASSEQGPSYEQYF
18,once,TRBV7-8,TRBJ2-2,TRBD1,TGTGCCAGCAGCAGGCGGACAGGGGGCTTCGCGAACACCGGGGAGCTGTTTTTT,CASSRRTGGFANTGELFF
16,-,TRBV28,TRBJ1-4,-,TGTGCCAGCAGTGCCCCCGGGGAAGGGGGGGGTGAAAAACTGTTTTTT,CASSAPGEGGGEKLFF
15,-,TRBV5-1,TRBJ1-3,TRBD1,TGCGCCAGCAGCCCTCCAGACAGGGGAAGAAACACCATATATTTT,CASSPPDRGRNTIYF
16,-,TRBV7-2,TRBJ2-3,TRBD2,TGTGCCAGCAGCTTGGACGCGGGGGGCTCTGCAGATACGCAGTATTTT,CASSLDAGGSADTQYF
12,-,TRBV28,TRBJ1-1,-,TGTGCCAGCAGCGCTATTTCTGTTGAAGCTTTCTTT,CASSAISVEAFF
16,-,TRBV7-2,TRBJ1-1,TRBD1,TGTGCCAGCAGCTTAGCCGGTAGCCCACAGGGGGTCAGGGCTTTCTTT,CASSLAGSPQGVRAFF
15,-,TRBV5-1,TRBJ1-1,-,TGCGCCAGCAGCCCTACAGGGTTCGGGAACACTGAAGCTTTCTTT,CASSPTGFGNTEAFF
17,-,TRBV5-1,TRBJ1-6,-,TGCGCCAGCAGCCCGGTGGCAGGAATCTCCTATAATTCACCCCTCCACTTT,CASSPVAGISYNSPLHF
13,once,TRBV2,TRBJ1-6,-,TGTGCCAGCACGGTTGATCAGGGCACACCCCTCCACTTT,CASTVDQGTPLHF
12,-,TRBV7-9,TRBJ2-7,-,TGTGCCAGCAGCCACCGGGACTCTAAGCAGTACTTC,CASSHRDSKQYF
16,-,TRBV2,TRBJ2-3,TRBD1,TGTGCCAGCAGTAGGAGACAGGGGGGGCTCACAGATACGCAGTATTTT,CASSRRQGGLTDTQYF
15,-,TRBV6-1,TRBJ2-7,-,TGTGCCAGCAGACCACTCCGCGGGGAAGCCTACGAGCAGTACTTC,CASRPLRGEAYEQYF
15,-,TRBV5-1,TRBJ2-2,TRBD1,TGCGCCAGCAGCTCCCGGGACAGGGGGCAGGGGGAGCTGTTTTTT,CASSSRDRGQGELFF
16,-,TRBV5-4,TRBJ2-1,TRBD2,TGTGCCAGCAGCTTGAAAGCTAGCGGGGGGGCCGGTGAGCAGTTCTTC,CASSLKASGGAGEQFF